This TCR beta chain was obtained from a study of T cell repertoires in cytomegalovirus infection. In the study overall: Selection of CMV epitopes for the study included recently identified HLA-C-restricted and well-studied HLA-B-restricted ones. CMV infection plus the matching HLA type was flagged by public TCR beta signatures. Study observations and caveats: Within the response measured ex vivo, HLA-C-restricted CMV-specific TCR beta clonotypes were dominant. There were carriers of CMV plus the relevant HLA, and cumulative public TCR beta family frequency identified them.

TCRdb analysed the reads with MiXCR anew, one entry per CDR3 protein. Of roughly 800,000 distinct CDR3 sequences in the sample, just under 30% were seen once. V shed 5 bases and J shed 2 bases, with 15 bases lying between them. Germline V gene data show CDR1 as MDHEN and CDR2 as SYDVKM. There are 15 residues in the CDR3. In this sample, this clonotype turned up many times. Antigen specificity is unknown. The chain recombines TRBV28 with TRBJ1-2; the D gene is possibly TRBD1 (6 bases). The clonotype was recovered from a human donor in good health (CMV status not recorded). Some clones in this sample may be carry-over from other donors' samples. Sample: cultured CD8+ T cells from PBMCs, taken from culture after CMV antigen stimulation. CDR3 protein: CASSNPTGVNYGYTF. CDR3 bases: TGTGCCAGCAGTAACCCGACAGGAGTCAACTATGGCTACACCTTC.